This T cell receptor beta chain was observed in a study of blood T cell repertoires in COVID-19. V gave up 6 bases and J gave up 4 bases, with 15 bases separating them. CDR1 and CDR2 from the germline V gene are SQVTM and ANQGSEA. This CDR3 contains 13 residues. As processed by the authors: Reference gene primer amplification gave nucleated cell count estimates. Sequencing used immunoSEQ multiplex PCR; TCRdb keeps in-frame clones, though not all of them. Clone size and the V and J calls come from that table; the DNA yielded D and trimming. The sample gives approximately 170,000 clones, nearly 90% of which show up once; under 2% is in the top ten.

The TCR was taken from a man younger than 35 who had recovered from COVID-19. Sequenced sample: peripheral blood. The chain combines TRBV29-1 with TRBJ1-1; the D is unclear. In nucleotides, the CDR3 is TGCAGCGTAGGACTGATAAGCGGCACTGAAGCTTTCTTT. It is translated as CSVGLISGTEAFF.